One T cell receptor (beta chain) is described in this entry. The source of the sample is a study of blood T cells in healthy people across ages. Study summary: Template switching picked up about one barcoded beta molecule for each two T cells.

The CDR3 has 13 residues. CDR1 and CDR2 from the germline V gene are SQVTM and ANQGSEA. V lost 0 bases and J 7 bases, leaving 12 bases between the germline ends. A second PCR, run for roughly 7 to 12 cycles, used a sample-barcoded 5' primer plus a J-beta primer mix. Any given sample supplied a minimum of 2.5 million CDR3-containing paired-end reads. TCRdb re-called the 5' RACE reads through MiXCR, storing one row per CDR3 protein. The sample shows roughly 1.4 million distinct CDR3 sequences, roughly 64% of them seen only once. There were at least 5 micrograms of total RNA extracted from every sample. The receptor was derived from a man aged 18 to 29 in good health. The sequencing input was blood. The chain employs TRBV29-1 and TRBJ2-5; D possibly uses TRBD1 or TRBD2 (6 bases each). In nucleotides, the CDR3 is TGCAGCGTTGAAGAAGGAGGGGGAGGGACCCAGTACTTC. It codes for CSVEEGGGGTQYF.